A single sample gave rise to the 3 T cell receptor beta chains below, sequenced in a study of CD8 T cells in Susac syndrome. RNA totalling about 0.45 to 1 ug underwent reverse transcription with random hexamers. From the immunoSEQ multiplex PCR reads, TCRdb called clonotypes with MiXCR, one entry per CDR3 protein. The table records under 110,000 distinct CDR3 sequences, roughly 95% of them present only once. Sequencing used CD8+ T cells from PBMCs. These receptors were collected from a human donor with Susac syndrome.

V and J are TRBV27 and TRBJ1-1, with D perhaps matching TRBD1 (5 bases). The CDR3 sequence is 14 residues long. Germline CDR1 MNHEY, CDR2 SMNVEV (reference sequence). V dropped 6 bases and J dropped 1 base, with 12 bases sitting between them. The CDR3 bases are TGTGCCAGCAGAATACAGGTCGGGAACACTGAAGCTTTCTTT. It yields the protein CASRIQVGNTEAFF.

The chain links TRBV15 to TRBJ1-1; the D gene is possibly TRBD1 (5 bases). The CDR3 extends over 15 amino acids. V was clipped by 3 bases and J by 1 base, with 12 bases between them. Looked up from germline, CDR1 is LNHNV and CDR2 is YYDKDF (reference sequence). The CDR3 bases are TGTGCCACCAGCAGGGACGGACACCCGAACACTGAAGCTTTCTTT. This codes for CATSRDGHPNTEAFF.

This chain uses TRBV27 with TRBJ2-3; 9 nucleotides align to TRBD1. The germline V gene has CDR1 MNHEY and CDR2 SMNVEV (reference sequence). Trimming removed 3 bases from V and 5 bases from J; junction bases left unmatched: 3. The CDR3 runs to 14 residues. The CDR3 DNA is TGTGCCAGCAGTTTGAACAGGGGGCAAGATACGCAGTATTTT. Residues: CASSLNRGQDTQYF.